This T cell receptor (beta chain) was captured by sequencing in a study of memory CD4+ T cells and cytomegalovirus serostatus. The germline CDR1 and CDR2 sequences are SGHNT and YYREEE (reference sequence). The ends were cut back, 4 bases at V and 4 bases at J, with 11 bases in the middle. This CDR3 has 13 amino acids. Study-level points and caveats: Each of approximately 69 CMV-associated TCRbeta sequences occurred in one to five individuals.

Single viable CD3+CD4+CD8-CD45RO+ cells were sorted as the memory CD4+ T cells. The table came from immunoSEQ multiplex PCR; TCRdb's copy has only in-frame clones and leaves some out. Of under 35,000 clones in the sample, around four fifths are singletons; the top ten hold roughly 0.63%. As concerns this clone: The antigen is unknown.

The chain uses TRBV5-4 and TRBJ1-1, with D uncertain. The clonotype comes from an adult in good health and CMV-seronegative. Some clones in this sample may be carry-over from other donors' samples. The specimen sequenced was memory CD4+ T cells from blood. The chain's CDR3 is CASSPEWGTEAFF. For the CDR3, the DNA is TGTGCCAGCAGCCCGGAGTGGGGCACTGAAGCTTTCTTT.